The 17 T cell receptor beta chains in this list originate from one sample, sequenced in a study of blood T cell repertoires in COVID-19. Assay: immunoSEQ multiplex PCR; the TCRdb copy retains only in-frame clones and omits some. The sample yields about 32,000 clones, about 90% seen once. Sequencing was carried out using peripheral blood. These receptors were taken from a man aged 50 or older with active or convalescent COVID-19.

The genes are TRBV7-8 and TRBJ1-6, with 8 bases identical to TRBD1. The germline gives CDR1 SGHVS, CDR2 FQNEAQ. Trimming cost V 2 bases and J 6 bases; bases outside gene matches: 6. The CDR3 consists of 16 residues. The CDR3 is CASSLTGTGSNSPLHF. The CDR3 DNA follows: TGTGCCAGCAGCTTAACTGGGACAGGTTCTAATTCACCCCTCCACTTT. Drawing the rest from reference TRBV7-8 and TRBJ1-6, the complete variable domain is GAGVSQSPRYKVAKRGQDVALRCDPISGHVSLFWYQQALGQGPEFLTYFQNEAQLDKSGLPSDRFFAERPEGSVSTLKIQRTQQEDSAVYLCASSLTGTGSNSPLHFGNGTRLTVT.

The V and J genes are TRBV9 and TRBJ2-5; 9 bases line up with TRBD2. Germline-derived CDR1 and CDR2 are SGDLS and YYNGEE. This CDR3 is 17 amino acids long. V lost 0 bases and J lost 2; bases outside the gene matches: 8. The DNA of the CDR3 is TGTGCCAGCAGCGTAGGTCGTACTAGCGGGTTGCAAGAGACCCAGTACTTC. It codes for CASSVGRTSGLQETQYF.

The chain carries TRBV5-3 and TRBJ1-1, with D perhaps TRBD1 (5 bases). TRBV5-3 is treated as an ORF (open reading frame) with a function not yet certain. Trimming took 4 bases from V and 4 from J, leaving 20 bases between them. The CDR3 has 16 residues. CDR3 coding DNA: TGTGCCAGAAGCGTTCCGGGAGCCGAGGGGCCCACTGAAGCTTTCTTT. It yields the protein CARSVPGAEGPTEAFF.

V and J are TRBV7-2 and TRBJ1-5; TRBD1 is a possible D gene (6 bases). This CDR3 is built from 15 residues. Germline CDR1 is SGHTA and CDR2 is FQGNSA. Trimming left V 3 bases short and J 5 bases short, with 14 bases between. The CDR3 spells CASSLGTGHHQPQHF. The CDR3 region has the DNA TGTGCCAGCAGCTTGGGTACAGGGCACCATCAGCCCCAGCATTTT.

This chain joins TRBV27 and TRBJ1-1, with a weak D call TRBD1 (6 bases). V shed 4 bases and J shed 5 bases, with 11 bases lying between them. The CDR3 runs 13 residues. The germline V gene encodes CDR1 MNHEY and CDR2 SMNVEV (reference sequence). The CDR3 coding sequence is TGTGCCAGCAGTTCCCGAGGACAGACTGAAGCTTTCTTT. This codes for CASSSRGQTEAFF.

V usage is TRBV24-1 and J usage is TRBJ2-1; 10 bases are a match to TRBD1. V shed 0 bases and J 8 bases; nucleotides not matched to a gene: 6. The CDR3 runs to 16 residues. CDR1 and CDR2 (germline): KGHDR, SFDVKD. The CDR3 DNA sequence: TGTGCCACCAGTGATTTGGGGACAGGGGTCGTGGATGAGCAGTTCTTC. Its protein is CATSDLGTGVVDEQFF.

The genes are TRBV10-3 and TRBJ2-2; 10 nucleotides align to TRBD1. V shed 4 bases, J shed 5 bases, and the junction held 4 bases outside the gene matches. CDR1 and CDR2 (germline): ENHRY, SYGVKD. The CDR3 is 15 amino acids. CDR3 DNA sequence: TGTGCCATCAGTGGGACAGGGGGTTTGACCGGGGAGCTGTTTTTT. Residues: CAISGTGGLTGELFF.

The rearrangement uses TRBV14 and TRBJ2-1; no clear D. This CDR3 contains 15 residues. V was clipped by 0 bases and J by 2 bases, with 8 bases between them. Germline assignment: CDR1 SGHDN and CDR2 FVKESK. The CDR3 here is CASSQEPGTYNEQFF. CDR3 coding DNA: TGTGCCAGCAGCCAAGAGCCAGGTACCTACAATGAGCAGTTCTTC.

This sequence joins TRBV5-8 and TRBJ1-5, with D hard to call. The CDR3 consists of 13 residues. V was clipped by 0 bases and J by 4 bases, with 5 bases between them. CDR1 SGHTS and CDR2 YDEGEE come from the germline V gene. In nucleotides, the CDR3 is TGTGCCAGCAGCTTGGGAGTTAATCAGCCCCAGCATTTT. Its protein product is CASSLGVNQPQHF.

This sequence joins TRBV27 and TRBJ1-4; the D gene is possibly TRBD1 (6 bases). Germline CDR1 is MNHEY and CDR2 is SMNVEV (reference sequence). V lost 6 bases to trimming and J lost 6 bases, with 17 bases between them. The CDR3 loop spans 15 amino acids. Here the CDR3 reads CASRRGFFGDEKLFF. The CDR3 bases are TGTGCCAGCAGAAGGGGGTTTTTTGGGGATGAAAAACTGTTTTTT.

This clone was observed a single time. The rearrangement joins TRBV19 to TRBJ1-5, with D perhaps TRBD1 (5 bases). Trimming shortened V by 6 bases and J by 3 bases, and 15 bases separated the two germline ends. Germline V lookup: CDR1 LNHDA, CDR2 SQIVND (reference sequence). The CDR3 covers 15 residues. This CDR3 is CASRGGATSNQPQHF. DNA of the CDR3: TGTGCCAGTAGGGGAGGGGCGACCTCCAATCAGCCCCAGCATTTT.

This chain joins TRBV2 and TRBJ2-6; TRBD1 is a possible D gene (6 bases). CDR3 size: 14 residues. The germline V gene encodes CDR1 SNHLY and CDR2 FYNNEI. Trimming took 1 base from V and 7 from J, leaving 8 bases between them. For the CDR3, the DNA is TGTGCCAGCAGTGAAGGGACAGCCGCCAACGTCCTGACTTTC. Translation: CASSEGTAANVLTF.

V gene TRBV2 combines with J gene TRBJ2-5; 7 nucleotides agree with TRBD2. This CDR3 comprises 16 residues. Unmatched junction bases numbered 13, after V lost 6 bases and J lost 3 bases. CDR1 and CDR2 (germline): SNHLY, FYNNEI. The DNA of the CDR3 is TGTGCCAGCAGGAGGGAGGGCAGGTTGAGAGAAGAGACCCAGTACTTC. Residues: CASRREGRLREETQYF.

CDR3 sequence: CASSTTHRPGSYEQYF. In nucleotides, the CDR3 is TGTGCCAGTAGTACCACACACCGGCCAGGCTCCTACGAGCAGTACTTC. The chain has TRBV19 and TRBJ2-7; D not certain. The CDR3 has 16 residues. CDR1 is LNHDA, CDR2 SQIVND, per germline (reference sequence). The germline V and J ends were trimmed by 4 bases and 0 bases, with 16 bases remaining between them. Complete variable domain (other parts from reference TRBV19 and TRBJ2-7): DGGITQSPKYLFRKEGQNVTLSCEQNLNHDAMYWYRQDPGQGLRLIYYSQIVNDFQKGDIAEGYSVSREKKESFPLTVTSAQKNPTAFYLCASSTTHRPGSYEQYFGPGTRLTVT.

The chain has TRBV2 and TRBJ1-1; 8 nucleotides align to TRBD1. In germline, CDR1 is SNHLY, CDR2 FYNNEI. The CDR3 loop spans 13 amino acids. V was pared by 6 bases and J by 4 bases, with 4 bases of the junction left unmatched. Written as DNA, the CDR3 is TGTGCCAGCAGGCGCGACAGGGGCACTGAAGCTTTCTTT. This sequence encodes CASRRDRGTEAFF.

This clone appeared a single time. The V gene is TRBV5-4, the J gene TRBJ2-5; D is possibly TRBD2 (5 bases). Germline CDR1 reads SGHNT; CDR2 reads YYREEE (reference sequence). CDR3 length: 14 residues. Trimming cost V 5 bases and J 0 bases, with 11 bases left between them. The DNA of the CDR3 is TGTGCCAGCAGGGCGGACTTGAACCAAGAGACCCAGTACTTC. It is translated as CASRADLNQETQYF.

The chain employs TRBV4-1 and TRBJ2-7; D perhaps matches TRBD1 (6 bases). Germline CDR1 is MGHRA and CDR2 is YSYEKL. This CDR3 comprises 18 residues. V was clipped by 1 base and J by 0 bases, with 19 bases between them. This CDR3 reads CASSQGAYLGAVSYEQYF. CDR3 nucleotides: TGCGCCAGCAGCCAAGGGGCCTATCTGGGGGCCGTCTCCTACGAGCAGTACTTC.